This TCR beta chain was sequenced for a study of identical twins. In TCRdb, the 5' RACE reads were re-called with MiXCR into one record per CDR3 protein. Of about 280,000 distinct CDR3 sequences listed, about 8% are singletons. Study results and caveats: Without tracking the same donors, conclusions rested on cross-sectional statistical analysis. Out-of-frame alpha sequences shared by twins were enriched for low generation probability. Invariant MAIT and iNKT cells are populations that could partly confound zero-insertion analyses. The models gave estimates that fell short of the out-of-frame TCR alpha sharing seen in monozygotic twins.

This clonotype came up many times. Its target is not known. Germline-derived CDR1 and CDR2 are MNHNS and SASEGT. The CDR3 is 14 residues long. V trimming: 4 bases; J trimming: 6 bases; junction bases outside the gene matches: 4. In addition, the sample was reused for a study of yellow fever vaccine responses in identical twins.

Sequenced material: memory (CD45RO+) T cells sorted from blood. The sequence was obtained from a woman aged 18-29 years in good health. The V and J genes are TRBV6-1 and TRBJ2-2; 8 positions match TRBD1. CDR3 in amino acids: CASSAGGLAGELFF. CDR3 bases: TGTGCCAGCAGTGCAGGGGGCTTGGCCGGGGAGCTGTTTTTT.